Presented here are 16 T cell receptor beta chains from one specimen sequenced in a study of identical twins. One entry per CDR3 protein, called by TCRdb with MiXCR from the 5' RACE reads. Here the sample spans more than 200,000 distinct CDR3 sequences, around 9.6% being singletons. The sample taken for sequencing was memory (CD45RO+) T cells sorted from blood. These receptors came from a woman in her late teens or twenties in good health.

This clonotype was counted ten times or more. J is TRBJ2-3 and V is TRBV7-2, with D unclear. This CDR3 has 14 residues. Germline CDR1 is SGHTA and CDR2 is FQGNSA. Deletions cut 2 bases from V and 4 bases from J, with 10 bases between. CDR3 residues: CASSLHPAADTQYF. For the CDR3, the DNA is TGTGCCAGCAGCTTACACCCAGCAGCAGATACGCAGTATTTT.

The CDR3 DNA reads TGTGCCAGCAGCCTAGGGAGGCCCCCCTACAATGAGCAGTTCTTC. Amino acids: CASSLGRPPYNEQFF. This sequence joins TRBV21-1 and TRBJ2-1; no DNA check was done on the table's D call, TRBD2. TRBV21-1 is recorded as a pseudogene. This CDR3 is 15 amino acids long.

The chain carries TRBV12-3 or TRBV12-4 and TRBJ2-3; D perhaps matches TRBD2 (6 bases). The CDR3 covers 13 residues. The V gene lost 8 bases and the J gene lost 1 base, with 10 bases spanning the gap. The CDR3 reads CASQERGTDTQYF. CDR3 coding DNA: TGTGCCAGCCAGGAGCGGGGCACAGATACGCAGTATTTT.

This clonotype was counted between two and nine times. The rearrangement uses TRBV20-1 and TRBJ1-6; D is unclear. The CDR3 runs 16 residues. Looked up from germline, CDR1 is DFQATT and CDR2 is SNEGSKA (reference sequence). Trimming pared 3 bases from V and 3 bases from J, leaving 15 bases between. The CDR3 is CSASALSRSYNSPLHF. The DNA for the CDR3 is TGCAGTGCTAGCGCCCTCTCCAGGAGCTATAATTCACCCCTCCACTTT.

This clonotype showed up just a few times. The V gene is TRBV12-3 or TRBV12-4, the J gene TRBJ2-5, with 12 nucleotides matching TRBD2. The CDR3 consists of 15 residues. Trimming at V came to 7 bases and at J to 4 bases, leaving 7 bases not matched to a gene. The CDR3 loop reads CASTKGLAGGETQYF. In DNA, the CDR3 is TGTGCCAGCACCAAGGGACTAGCGGGTGGAGAGACCCAGTACTTC.

This clonotype was recorded many times. The CDR3 DNA is TGTGCCAGCAGTCCGCGTGGAGCGGGAGTCTCCGAGCAGTACTTC. Amino acids: CASSPRGAGVSEQYF. This chain connects TRBV6-2 or TRBV6-3 to TRBJ2-7; TRBD2 aligns across 8 bases. The germline V gene encodes CDR1 MNHEY and CDR2 SVGEGT. Trimming cost V 5 bases and J 6 bases; bases outside gene matches: 12. The CDR3 is 15 amino acids.

This clonotype came up many times. Written as DNA, the CDR3 is TGTGCCAGCAAAGACCCCCGCCGGAACACTGAAGCTTTCTTT. This translates into CASKDPRRNTEAFF. The chain is built from TRBV12-3 or TRBV12-4 and TRBJ1-1; no reliable D call. This CDR3 has 14 amino acids. V was cut by 7 bases and J by 1 base, with 13 bases left in between.

This clonotype was seen a handful of times. This CDR3 reads CSALAGGIPGELFF. As DNA, the CDR3 is TGCAGTGCTTTAGCGGGGGGTATCCCCGGGGAGCTGTTTTTT. The J gene is TRBJ2-2, the V gene TRBV20-1, with 10 bases matching TRBD2. Germline trimming cut 5 bases from V and 6 bases from J; bases unmatched to any gene: 6. Germline CDR1 DFQATT, CDR2 SNEGSKA (reference sequence). The CDR3 is 14 residues long.

This clonotype has ten or more counts. This chain connects TRBV12-3 or TRBV12-4 to TRBJ1-6; D not resolved. CDR3 length: 13 residues. The V and J ends lost 0 bases and 13 bases respectively, with 10 bases between them. CDR3 residues: CASSLAPVGPLHF. CDR3 DNA: TGTGCCAGCAGTTTAGCGCCCGTCGGGCCCCTCCACTTT.

The sample holds a few counts of this clonotype. This chain joins TRBV10-3 and TRBJ2-5; 11 bases map to TRBD1. Trimming took 8 bases from V and 2 from J; bases not matched to a gene: 10. The germline V gene has CDR1 ENHRY and CDR2 SYGVKD. This CDR3 has 16 amino acids. CDR3 nucleotide sequence: TGTGCCATCGGTTCCTCCGGGACAGGGGGACAAGAGACCCAGTACTTC. As protein: CAIGSSGTGGQETQYF.

This clonotype was seen ten or more times. The V call is TRBV5-1, the J call TRBJ2-1; 8 bases agree with TRBD2. The V and J ends lost 1 base and 8 bases, in that order; junction bases with no gene match: 5. The CDR3 has 14 amino acids. Germline assignment: CDR1 SGHRS and CDR2 YFSETQ. The CDR3 DNA reads as TGCGCCAGCAGCTTGATAGCGGGGAGCGATGAGCAGTTCTTC. Translated: CASSLIAGSDEQFF.

The genes are TRBV18 and TRBJ2-7; 10 bases align to TRBD2. The V gene's germline CDR1 is KGHSH and CDR2 LQKENI. This CDR3 is 15 amino acids long. The trim removed 3 bases at V and 2 bases at J, leaving 4 bases unmatched. This CDR3 reads CASSPALAGTYEQYF. CDR3 DNA sequence: TGTGCCAGCTCACCGGCACTAGCGGGGACCTACGAGCAGTACTTC.

Points on this clonotype: The conserved closing phenylalanine or tryptophan is absent in this CDR3, likely reflecting a read error. V usage is TRBV7-2 and J usage is TRBJ2-7; tentative D call: TRBD2 (5 bases). Trimming removed 7 bases from V and 0 bases from J, with 16 bases in between. This CDR3 region has 15 residues. The germline CDR1 and CDR2 sequences are SGHTA and FQGNSA. CDR3 in DNA: TGTGCCAGCATTCAGTACGGAGGACCCTCCTACGAGCAGTACTAC. As protein: CASIQYGGPSYEQYY.

In this sample, this clonotype turned up a few times. The chain uses TRBV20-1 and TRBJ2-7, with a weak D call TRBD1 (5 bases). The ends were cut back, 3 bases at V and 4 bases at J, with 13 bases in the middle. Germline V CDR1 and CDR2: DFQATT, SNEGSKA (reference sequence). The CDR3 extends over 13 amino acids. CDR3 loop: CSAREKRQYEQYF. CDR3 nucleotides: TGCAGTGCTAGGGAAAAACGACAGTACGAGCAGTACTTC.

A few counts support this clonotype. This rearrangement joins TRBV6-2 or TRBV6-3 to TRBJ2-7, with a tentative D call TRBD2 (6 bases). Trimming left V 7 bases short and J 7 bases short, with 20 bases between. Per the germline V gene, CDR1 is MNHEY and CDR2 is SVGEGT. The CDR3 contains 14 residues. The chain's CDR3 is CASKSSGDGGEQYF. The CDR3 bases are TGTGCCAGCAAATCTTCGGGGGACGGGGGTGAGCAGTACTTC.

The chain recombines TRBV20-1 with TRBJ2-1, with D perhaps matching TRBD2 (5 bases). The CDR3 contains 14 residues. The germline V gene has CDR1 DFQATT and CDR2 SNEGSKA (reference sequence). V was trimmed by 5 bases and J by 4 bases, leaving 15 bases between them. The CDR3 sequence is CSAWSAAEYNEQFF. The CDR3 nucleotides read TGCAGTGCTTGGTCCGCAGCGGAGTACAATGAGCAGTTCTTC.